This TCR beta chain was profiled in a study of OX40 agonist ivuxolimab in advanced cancers. Study overall: Patients received intravenous ivuxolimab every 2 weeks at 0.01 to 10 mg/kg. Study-wide results and limits: Among expanded peripheral T cells, antigen specificity went undetermined.

Sequenced by immunoSEQ multiplex PCR; TCRdb stores in-frame clones only, minus some. The sample records approximately 53,000 clones, 90% to 95% being singletons. With respect to this clone: Antigen: not known.

The ends lost 6 bases at V and 6 bases at J; junction bases unmatched: 10. The CDR3 loop spans 16 amino acids. The germline V gene has CDR1 MNHNY and CDR2 SVGAGI (reference sequence). The receptor comes from an adult with an advanced solid tumor such as melanoma, head and neck, liver or kidney cancer. The starting material was CD4+ or CD8+ T cells sorted from blood, obtained in a trial of the OX40 agonist ivuxolimab. The V and J genes are TRBV6-6 and TRBJ1-6; TRBD1 matches 8 bases. The CDR3 is CASSAGGWVGNSPLHF. The CDR3 bases are TGTGCCAGCAGCGCAGGGGGCTGGGTGGGTAATTCACCCCTCCACTTT.